The 20 T cell receptor beta chains reported below all come from one sample, sequenced in a study of Ad26.COV2.S vaccination and SARS-CoV-2 variants (dated by TCRdb to the early 2020s). The method was the immunoSEQ multiplex PCR assay. This is the immuneACCESS table as TCRdb keeps it, with only in-frame sequences that have V and J called. A part of the clones is gone; compared with another copy, unresolved V genes explain less than half, and the rest is unexplained. The sample table lists approximately 340,000 clones, under 95% of them with a count of one. Around 4% of the sample is in the top ten clones. This specimen's time point label, per the study, means: individuals recovered from natural SARS-CoV-2 infection. The source was peripheral blood, collected after recovery from COVID-19. These TCRs come from a human donor who had recovered from COVID-19.

V usage is TRBV4-3 and J usage is TRBJ1-2; D is perhaps TRBD1 (5 bases). This CDR3 contains 14 residues. Germline-derived CDR1 and CDR2 are LGHNA and YSLEER. V was shortened by 1 base and J by 8 bases, with 14 bases between the two germline ends. The CDR3 spells CASSQAGNLYGYTF. CDR3 DNA: TGCGCCAGCAGCCAAGCAGGGAACCTGTACGGCTACACCTTC.

J is TRBJ2-3 and V is TRBV5-4; 8 positions agree with TRBD2. CDR3 length: 15 amino acids. V lost 4 bases to trimming and J lost 1 base; unmatched junction nucleotides: 5. Germline V lookup: CDR1 SGHNT, CDR2 YYREEE (reference sequence). The CDR3 spells CASSRSGAGTDTQYF. CDR3 nucleotide sequence: TGTGCCAGCAGCCGTAGCGGGGCGGGCACAGATACGCAGTATTTT.

The chain has TRBV24-1 and TRBJ1-1; D remains ambiguous. V lost 3 bases and J 7 bases, leaving 5 bases between the germline ends. Germline V gene lookup returns CDR1 KGHDR and CDR2 SFDVKD. CDR3 length equals 11 residues. The CDR3 sequence is CATSDGSEAFF. The CDR3 nucleotides read TGTGCCACCAGTGATGGTAGTGAAGCTTTCTTT.

This chain connects TRBV14 to TRBJ1-4, with TRBD1 matching over 10 bases. The CDR3 runs to 16 residues. The germline CDR1 and CDR2 sequences are SGHDN and FVKESK. J was trimmed by 7 bases and V by 4 bases; bases with no gene match: 9. As DNA, the CDR3 is TGTGCCAGCAGCCGATTCCGGGACAGGGGTGGTGAAAAACTGTTTTTT. It yields the protein CASSRFRDRGGEKLFF.

This sequence joins TRBV5-4 and TRBJ2-1, with D perhaps TRBD1 or TRBD2 (5 bases each). The CDR3 loop spans 12 amino acids. Germline assignment: CDR1 SGHNT and CDR2 YYREEE (reference sequence). Trimming left V 7 bases short and J 4 bases short, with 9 bases between. The CDR3, as DNA: TGTGCCAGCGGGACGAAATACAATGAGCAGTTCTTC. Amino acids: CASGTKYNEQFF.

V gene TRBV27 combines with J gene TRBJ1-2; unclear D gene. The CDR3 spans 13 residues. Looked up from germline, CDR1 is MNHEY and CDR2 is SMNVEV (reference sequence). V lost 4 bases, J lost 0 bases, and 6 bases lay in between. The CDR3 bases are TGTGCCAGCAGTTCAAGAGCTAACTATGGCTACACCTTC. Translating gives CASSSRANYGYTF.

The V and J genes are TRBV5-1 and TRBJ1-1; TRBD1 is a possible D gene (6 bases). V was clipped by 4 bases and J by 3 bases, with 19 bases between them. The CDR3 is made up of 16 amino acids. CDR1 and CDR2 (germline): SGHRS, YFSETQ. CDR3 amino acids: CASSPGVGGSYTEAFF. In DNA, the CDR3 is TGCGCCAGCAGCCCTGGGGTCGGGGGCTCCTACACTGAAGCTTTCTTT.

This clone was counted once. The chain is built from TRBV4-3 and TRBJ1-1, with D possibly TRBD1 on 6 matching bases. The CDR3 is made up of 17 amino acids. The V gene lost 4 bases and the J gene lost 3 bases, with 21 bases spanning the gap. Looked up from germline, CDR1 is LGHNA and CDR2 is YSLEER. The CDR3 DNA follows: TGCGCCAGCAGCCCTTCGGGCGGGGGGGCGGAGGACACTGAAGCTTTCTTT. As protein: CASSPSGGGAEDTEAFF.

The count of this clone is one. The rearrangement joins TRBV13 to TRBJ2-7; 8 positions agree with TRBD1. The CDR3 length is 14 residues. In germline, CDR1 is PRHDT, CDR2 FYEKMQ (reference sequence). Germline trimming cut 5 bases from V and 3 bases from J; bases unmatched to any gene: 6. The CDR3 here is CASSDRDRSYEQYF. CDR3 in DNA: TGTGCCAGCAGCGACCGGGACAGGAGCTACGAGCAGTACTTC.

This clone was seen a single time. The rearrangement links TRBV7-9 to TRBJ2-3; the match to TRBD2 covers 12 bases. The junction had 9 bases not matched to a gene; V was cut back by 4 bases and J by 7 bases. Germline V lookup: CDR1 SEHNR, CDR2 FQNEAQ (reference sequence). The CDR3 length is 16 residues. CDR3 in amino acids: CASSYRTSGDLYTQYF. The CDR3 DNA reads as TGTGCCAGCAGCTACCGGACTAGCGGGGACCTATATACGCAGTATTTT.

This chain joins TRBV25-1 and TRBJ2-1, with unresolved D. V was trimmed by 1 base and J by 8 bases, leaving 6 bases between them. CDR3 length equals 12 residues. Per the germline V gene, CDR1 is MGHDK and CDR2 is SYGVNS. The CDR3 protein is CASSEWEYEQFF. The CDR3 bases are TGTGCCAGCAGTGAATGGGAATATGAGCAGTTCTTC.

The chain uses TRBV14 and TRBJ1-2; D ambiguous. The CDR3 length is 13 residues. The germline V gene has CDR1 SGHDN and CDR2 FVKESK. Trimming shortened V by 1 base and J by 7 bases, and 10 bases separated the two germline ends. This CDR3 is CASSQGVLGGYTF. The CDR3 bases are TGTGCCAGCAGCCAAGGGGTCCTTGGTGGCTACACCTTC.

The CDR3 spells CASSGTSNEQFF. The CDR3 DNA follows: TGTGCCAGCAGCGGGACTAGCAATGAGCAGTTCTTC. This chain joins TRBV27 and TRBJ2-1; 8 bases line up with TRBD2. This CDR3 spans 12 amino acids. The junction had 1 base not matched to a gene; V was cut back by 6 bases and J by 6 bases. CDR1 MNHEY and CDR2 SMNVEV come from the germline V gene (reference sequence).

This chain joins TRBV19 and TRBJ2-1, with 7 bases lining up with TRBD1. This CDR3 comprises 14 residues. After removal of 6 bases from V and 11 bases from J, the junction contained 13 bases not matched to a gene. The germline CDR1 and CDR2 sequences are LNHDA and SQIVND (reference sequence). The CDR3 DNA is TGTGCCAGTAGCCTGGGACAGTACAATGATAAGCAGTTCTTC. Translating gives CASSLGQYNDKQFF.

The V and J genes are TRBV5-6 and TRBJ2-1, with 9 positions matching TRBD2. Trimming at V came to 2 bases and at J to 5 bases, leaving 11 bases not matched to a gene. CDR1 and CDR2 from the germline V gene are SGHDT and YYEEEE. The CDR3 has 17 amino acids. In DNA form, the CDR3 reads TGTGCCAGCAGCTTAGAAATCGAGCGGGGGGCCGACAATGAGCAGTTCTTC. This translates into CASSLEIERGADNEQFF.

This chain connects TRBV19 to TRBJ2-7; 7 bases match TRBD2. Germline trimming cut 5 bases from V and 5 bases from J; bases unmatched to any gene: 6. Germline lookup yields CDR1 LNHDA and CDR2 SQIVND (reference sequence). The CDR3 contains 13 residues. CDR3 coding DNA: TGTGCCAGTAGTCACATGGGGGGGGACGAGCAGTACTTC. Encoded protein: CASSHMGGDEQYF.

The V and J genes are TRBV4-3 and TRBJ1-2; D perhaps matches TRBD1 (5 bases). V lost 0 bases and J 4 bases, leaving 12 bases between the germline ends. Germline CDR1 is LGHNA and CDR2 is YSLEER. This CDR3 spans 15 amino acids. CDR3 loop: CASSQDPGGTYGYTF. In DNA form, the CDR3 reads TGCGCCAGCAGCCAAGACCCTGGGGGAACCTATGGCTACACCTTC.

The rearrangement uses TRBV7-9 and TRBJ1-1; TRBD1 might be the D (5 bases). Trimming took 3 bases from V and 5 from J, leaving 13 bases between them. The CDR3 covers 14 residues. Germline CDR1 and CDR2: SEHNR and FQNEAQ (reference sequence). The CDR3 loop reads CASSLAPGKTEAFF. CDR3 DNA sequence: TGTGCCAGCAGCTTGGCCCCAGGGAAAACTGAAGCTTTCTTT. Full variable domain (rest looked up from reference TRBV7-9 and TRBJ1-1): DTGVSQNPRHKITKRGQNVTFRCDPISEHNRLYWYRQTLGQGPEFLTYFQNEAQLEKSRLLSDRFSAERPKGSFSTLEIQRTEQGDSAMYLCASSLAPGKTEAFFGQGTRLTVV.

This clone was seen a single time. This chain connects TRBV9 to TRBJ2-5, with 7 bases matching TRBD2. After removal of 0 bases from V and 4 bases from J, the junction contained 9 bases not matched to a gene. This CDR3 is built from 16 residues. Germline CDR1 reads SGDLS; CDR2 reads YYNGEE. Here the CDR3 reads CASSVDVGGSLETQYF. CDR3 nucleotides: TGTGCCAGCAGCGTAGATGTGGGGGGGAGTCTAGAGACCCAGTACTTC.

The chain uses TRBV19 and TRBJ2-3, with TRBD1 matching 7 bases. Germline V CDR1 and CDR2: LNHDA, SQIVND (reference sequence). After removal of 0 bases from V and 8 bases from J, the junction contained 5 bases not matched to a gene. The CDR3 contains 14 residues. The CDR3 nucleotides read TGTGCCAGTAGTATAGACACGACAGGGATTACGCAGTATTTT. Encoded protein: CASSIDTTGITQYF.